These 3 T cell receptor beta chains were all obtained from the same sample, sequenced in a study of cytomegalovirus exposure and HLA in healthy donors. Both 60 Vbeta primers and 13 Jbeta primers went into the PCR. This table comes from immunoSEQ multiplex PCR, and its TCRdb copy is limited to in-frame clones, with some not included. The sample shows 150,000 to 200,000 clones, roughly four fifths of them seen only once. Sequencing was performed on PBMCs. The source of these receptors is a male donor in good health and CMV-seropositive.

This clone was detected only a few times. This chain joins TRBV6-6 and TRBJ1-2, with 8 nucleotides matching TRBD1. This CDR3 contains 14 residues. Trimming at V came to 5 bases and at J to 3 bases, leaving 5 bases not matched to a gene. CDR1 MNHNY and CDR2 SVGAGI come from the germline V gene (reference sequence). The CDR3 DNA sequence: TGTGCCAGCAGTGGACAGGGCGGAGACTATGGCTACACCTTC. Its protein is CASSGQGGDYGYTF.

This chain connects TRBV29-1 to TRBJ1-1; 8 positions match TRBD1. CDR1 is SQVTM, CDR2 ANQGSEA, per germline. The CDR3 is 13 amino acids. J lost 1 base, V lost 6 bases, and 4 bases had no gene match. The CDR3, as DNA: TGCAGCGTGACAGGGGAGAGGAACACTGAAGCTTTCTTT. Protein: CSVTGERNTEAFF.

The gene calls are TRBV28 and TRBJ2-5, with 8 positions matching TRBD1. The trim removed 4 bases at V and 5 bases at J, leaving 15 bases unmatched. This CDR3 contains 17 residues. Germline V gene lookup returns CDR1 MDHEN and CDR2 SYDVKM. The CDR3 nucleotides read TGTGCCAGCAGTTCCTTCGTGGCAGGGGGCGCGAGGGAGACCCAGTACTTC. This sequence encodes CASSSFVAGGARETQYF.